A selection of T cell receptor beta chains follows, all from one sample in a study of identical twins. TCRdb reanalysed the 5' RACE reads using MiXCR and keeps one entry per CDR3 protein. The profile covers approximately 690,000 distinct CDR3 sequences, with roughly 6% appearing a single time and approximately 2% taken by the ten largest. Sequencing input: naive T cells sorted from blood. The receptors shown here come from a man aged 18 to 29 in good health. Each CDR3 is given with its conserved first and last residue. Fields, in order: V gene, D gene, J gene, clone size, CDR3 protein, CDR3 DNA. D genes are given only for firm matches. Clone size is stated in some rows and not others, as once, few, many or a class when expanded.

TRBV18	TRBD2	TRBJ2-1	.	CASSPKLAGGGEQFF	TGTGCCAGCTCACCAAAACTAGCGGGAGGAGGTGAGCAGTTCTTC
TRBV15	TRBD1	TRBJ1-1	many	CATSRDLQGGTEAFF	TGTGCCACCAGCAGAGATTTACAGGGGGGCACTGAAGCTTTCTTT
TRBV19	.	TRBJ1-1	.	CASSIPDTEAFF	TGTGCCAGTAGTATACCTGACACTGAAGCTTTCTTT
TRBV11-2	.	TRBJ2-7	.	CASSFGFPGGAESYEQYF	TGTGCCAGCAGCTTCGGTTTTCCCGGCGGGGCGGAATCCTACGAGCAGTACTTC
TRBV7-9	.	TRBJ2-5	.	CASSEGAFRGETQYF	TGTGCCAGCAGCGAAGGGGCTTTCCGCGGAGAGACCCAGTACTTC
TRBV5-5	.	TRBJ2-1	many	CASSLDPSSYNEQFF	TGTGCCAGCAGCTTAGACCCCAGCTCCTACAATGAGCAGTTCTTC
TRBV9	.	TRBJ2-1	many	CASSGQGEQVNEQFF	TGTGCCAGCAGCGGCCAAGGGGAGCAGGTCAATGAGCAGTTCTTC
TRBV9	.	TRBJ2-6	many	CASSVASRVGSGANVLTF	TGTGCCAGCAGCGTAGCAAGCAGGGTAGGATCCGGGGCCAACGTCCTGACTTTC
TRBV7-2	.	TRBJ2-7	many	CASSLVRGSYEQYF	TGTGCCAGCAGCTTAGTAAGGGGTTCCTACGAGCAGTACTTC
TRBV7-8	.	TRBJ2-2	.	CASSLGPSANTGELFF	TGTGCCAGCAGCTTAGGCCCTAGCGCGAACACCGGGGAGCTGTTTTTT
TRBV5-1	.	TRBJ2-3	many	CASSLGAVRSTDTQYF	TGCGCCAGCAGCTTGGGAGCGGTAAGAAGCACAGATACGCAGTATTTT
TRBV11-2	.	TRBJ1-2	many	CASSLSSPYGYTF	TGTGCCAGCAGCTTATCGTCGCCTTATGGCTACACCTTC
TRBV29-1	TRBD1	TRBJ2-5	many	CSVERGGTGIVTQYF	TGCAGCGTTGAAAGGGGTGGGACAGGGATTGTGACCCAGTACTTC
TRBV11-2	.	TRBJ1-1	.	CASSLIMGSTEAFF	TGTGCCAGCAGCTTAATTATGGGGTCTACTGAAGCTTTCTTT
TRBV9	.	TRBJ2-7	.	CASSVGSASYEQYF	TGTGCCAGCAGCGTAGGGTCGGCTTCCTACGAGCAGTACTTC
TRBV25-1	.	TRBJ2-2	many	CASSDWSGGRTGELFF	TGTGCCAGCAGTGACTGGTCCGGGGGCAGGACCGGGGAGCTGTTTTTT
TRBV24-1	.	TRBJ2-7	few	CATSDSGGYREQYF	TGTGCCACCAGTGATTCCGGGGGCTATAGGGAGCAGTACTTC
TRBV20-1	TRBD1	TRBJ1-5	few	CSARDSGQGRGQPQHF	TGCAGTGCTAGAGATTCAGGACAGGGAAGAGGACAGCCCCAGCATTTT
TRBV15	.	TRBJ2-5	few	CATSRDGVQETQYF	TGTGCCACCAGCAGAGACGGAGTCCAAGAGACCCAGTACTTC
TRBV12-3/TRBV12-4	TRBD1	TRBJ2-3	many	CASSLRDRDTDTQYF	TGTGCCAGCAGTTTACGGGACAGGGACACAGATACGCAGTATTTT
TRBV7-2	TRBD2	TRBJ2-7	many	CASSLEGTSGRYEQYF	TGTGCCAGCAGCTTAGAAGGGACTAGCGGGAGGTACGAGCAGTACTTC
TRBV4-3	.	TRBJ2-1	many	CASSQKQDEGVRNEQFF	TGCGCCAGCAGCCAAAAACAGGACGAAGGTGTACGGAATGAGCAGTTCTTC
TRBV6-1	.	TRBJ2-3	many	CASSLPSTSTQYF	TGTGCCAGCAGCCTCCCCTCTACTAGTACGCAGTATTTT
TRBV7-2	TRBD2	TRBJ2-7	.	CASSLRGLAGGLHEQYF	TGTGCCAGCAGCTTGAGGGGACTAGCGGGAGGGCTCCACGAGCAGTACTTC
TRBV5-1	TRBD1	TRBJ2-2	.	CASSWETGYNTGELFF	TGCGCCAGCAGCTGGGAGACAGGGTATAACACCGGGGAGCTGTTTTTT
TRBV7-9	TRBD1	TRBJ2-7	many	CASSLPLRTGIYEQYF	TGTGCCAGCAGCTTACCCCTCCGGACAGGGATCTACGAGCAGTACTTC
TRBV5-1	TRBD1	TRBJ2-1	.	CASSLIRDRVSGGNEQFF	TGCGCCAGCAGCTTGATCCGGGACAGGGTATCGGGGGGCAATGAGCAGTTCTTC
TRBV9	.	TRBJ2-7	many	CASSVRDAGTYEQYF	TGTGCCAGCAGCGTAAGGGACGCCGGTACCTACGAGCAGTACTTC
TRBV2	TRBD2	TRBJ2-7	.	CASSGNSGEVYEQYF	TGTGCCAGCAGTGGGAATAGCGGGGAAGTCTACGAGCAGTACTTC
TRBV12-3/TRBV12-4	TRBD2	TRBJ2-1	few	CASSPSGDRLDEQFF	TGTGCCAGCAGCCCTAGCGGAGACCGTTTGGATGAGCAGTTCTTC
TRBV11-2	.	TRBJ2-2	.	CASSLGAGVTRFSGELFF	TGTGCCAGCAGCTTAGGGGCAGGGGTTACTAGGTTTTCCGGGGAGCTGTTTTTT
TRBV11-2	.	TRBJ2-4	many	CASSLGGRGNIQYF	TGTGCCAGCAGCTTAGGAGGCAGGGGAAACATTCAGTACTTC
TRBV12-3/TRBV12-4	.	TRBJ2-7	many	CASSLHSYEQYF	TGTGCCAGCAGTTTGCACAGCTACGAGCAGTACTTC
TRBV7-9	.	TRBJ1-4	many	CASSLPRGTATNEKLFF	TGTGCCAGCAGCTTACCCCGGGGGACTGCAACTAATGAAAAACTGTTTTTT
TRBV29-1	.	TRBJ2-3	many	CSVEMTLADTQYF	TGCAGCGTTGAAATGACCCTAGCAGATACGCAGTATTTT
TRBV10-3	TRBD2	TRBJ2-3	.	CAISEGGGRPVSDTQYF	TGTGCCATCAGTGAGGGGGGGGGACGTCCTGTTTCGGATACGCAGTATTTT
TRBV4-2	.	TRBJ1-1	many	CASSQDQRVGNTEAFF	TGTGCCAGCAGCCAAGATCAACGGGTGGGTAACACTGAAGCTTTCTTT
TRBV7-2	.	TRBJ2-3	.	CASSLGVGGALDTQYF	TGTGCCAGCAGCTTAGGAGTCGGGGGCGCGTTAGATACGCAGTATTTT
TRBV10-3	TRBD2	TRBJ2-3	many	CAISVGGVSSTDTQYF	TGTGCCATCAGTGTGGGAGGGGTATCTAGCACAGATACGCAGTATTTT
TRBV27	.	TRBJ2-2	.	CASKSRGTGELFF	TGTGCCAGCAAATCCAGGGGAACCGGGGAGCTGTTTTTT
TRBV14	TRBD1	TRBJ1-1	few	CASSQTGTGAQAFF	TGTGCCAGCAGCCAAACCGGGACAGGGGCACAAGCTTTCTTT